This is a list of T cell receptor beta chains from one sample in a study of regulatory T cells in long-lasting Graves disease. One entry per CDR3 protein results from TCRdb running MiXCR on the multiplex PCR reads. The table has about 460,000 distinct CDR3 sequences, 22% seen once. The sample consisted of peripheral blood mononuclear cells (PBMCs), taken when the disease was refractory, from a patient treated with antithyroid drugs. The receptors come from a female donor with Graves disease. Each CDR3 is given with its conserved first and last residue. D genes are given only for firm matches. Clone size appears in some rows only: once, few, many, or a class for an expanded clone.

>TRBJ1-5|NA|TRBD1|TRBV19
CASTQSGTAYSNQPQHF
TGTGCCAGTACCCAATCCGGGACAGCTTATAGCAATCAGCCCCAGCATTTT
>TRBJ2-7|NA|TRBD1|TRBV4-1
CASSQGSQGVSYEQYF
TGCGCCAGCAGCCAAGGCTCACAGGGGGTTTCCTACGAGCAGTACTTC
>TRBJ2-5|many|NA|TRBV7-9
CASSQGVTSQETQYF
TGTGCCAGCAGCCAAGGGGTCACCAGTCAAGAGACCCAGTACTTC
>TRBJ1-3|many|NA|TRBV28
CASSQDSYSGNTIYF
TGTGCCAGCAGCCAGGACAGCTACTCTGGAAACACCATATATTTT
>TRBJ1-3|NA|NA|TRBV2
CASTQLSSGNTIYF
TGTGCCAGCACTCAACTAAGCTCTGGAAACACCATATATTTT
>TRBJ2-7|many|NA|TRBV28
CASSSAIGGGGEQYF
TGTGCCAGCAGTTCAGCCATTGGGGGGGGCGGTGAGCAGTACTTC
>TRBJ2-7|many|TRBD1|TRBV6-2/TRBV6-3
CASSSPWTGVDEQYF
TGTGCCAGCAGTTCCCCTTGGACAGGGGTGGACGAGCAGTACTTC
>TRBJ1-5|many|NA|TRBV12-3/TRBV12-4
CASSQSGGLGNQPQHF
TGTGCCAGCAGTCAAAGCGGGGGGCTAGGTAATCAGCCCCAGCATTTT
>TRBJ2-5|many|NA|TRBV6-9
CASSSPNRGGETQYF
TGTGCCAGCAGTTCCCCGAACAGGGGAGGAGAGACCCAGTACTTC
>TRBJ2-6|many|NA|TRBV6-5
CASSYGQPLSGANVLTF
TGTGCCAGCAGTTATGGACAGCCTCTCTCTGGGGCCAACGTCCTGACTTTC
>TRBJ1-1|many|NA|TRBV20-1
CSARDWSSGSGTEAFF
TGCAGTGCTAGAGATTGGTCCTCGGGGTCGGGGACTGAAGCTTTCTTT
>TRBJ2-3|NA|TRBD2|TRBV7-2
CASSARLAGLADTQYF
TGTGCCAGCAGCGCCAGACTAGCGGGATTGGCAGATACGCAGTATTTT
>TRBJ2-1|NA|NA|TRBV24-1
CATKSWKSGLNEQFF
TGTGCCACCAAATCGTGGAAGAGCGGTCTTAATGAGCAGTTCTTC
>TRBJ1-6|few|NA|TRBV6-2/TRBV6-3
CASSYGLGRVF
TGTGCCAGCAGTTACGGTTTAGGCAGAGTCTTT
>TRBJ2-1|NA|NA|TRBV6-9
CASSYQLRNEQFF
TGTGCCAGCAGTTACCAACTACGGAATGAGCAGTTCTTC
>TRBJ1-1|few|NA|TRBV7-3
CASSRGADTEAFF
TGTGCCAGCAGCCGGGGAGCGGACACTGAAGCTTTCTTT
>TRBJ2-7|many|NA|TRBV2
CASTRVRNYEQYF
TGTGCCAGCACGAGGGTCCGGAACTACGAGCAGTACTTC
>TRBJ1-1|NA|NA|TRBV7-8
CASSWVVMNTEAFF
TGTGCCAGCAGCTGGGTGGTTATGAACACTGAAGCTTTCTTT
>TRBJ2-7|NA|TRBD2|TRBV6-1
CASTSGADGRAYEQYF
TGTGCCAGCACCTCAGGGGCAGACGGGAGGGCCTACGAGCAGTACTTC
>TRBJ2-2|many|NA|TRBV6-1
CASIRQPSVSGELFF
TGTGCCAGCATCAGACAGCCCTCCGTTTCCGGGGAGCTGTTTTTT
>TRBJ2-3|NA|NA|TRBV7-2
CASSLETGRTDTQYF
TGTGCCAGCAGCTTAGAGACAGGCCGCACAGATACGCAGTATTTT
>TRBJ1-6|many|NA|TRBV7-2
CASSLVAVLASPLHF
TGTGCCAGCAGCTTAGTGGCGGTTTTGGCTTCACCCCTCCACTTT
>TRBJ2-5|many|TRBD2|TRBV2
CASSESGLGETQYF
TGTGCCAGCAGTGAATCCGGACTAGGGGAGACCCAGTACTTC
>TRBJ2-6|few|TRBD2|TRBV6-1
CASRLSGGAGANVLTF
TGTGCCAGCAGATTAAGCGGGGGCGCTGGGGCCAACGTCCTGACTTTC
>TRBJ1-2|few|NA|TRBV7-2
CASSLGVGISYGYTF
TGTGCCAGCAGCTTAGGGGTGGGGATAAGCTATGGCTACACCTTC
>TRBJ2-1|NA|NA|TRBV29-1
CSVGLLLYNEQFF
TGCAGCGTCGGACTGCTTCTATACAATGAGCAGTTCTTC
>TRBJ1-2|NA|NA|TRBV11-3
CASLTGRLNYGYTF
TGTGCCAGCCTAACGGGGCGGCTTAACTATGGCTACACCTTC